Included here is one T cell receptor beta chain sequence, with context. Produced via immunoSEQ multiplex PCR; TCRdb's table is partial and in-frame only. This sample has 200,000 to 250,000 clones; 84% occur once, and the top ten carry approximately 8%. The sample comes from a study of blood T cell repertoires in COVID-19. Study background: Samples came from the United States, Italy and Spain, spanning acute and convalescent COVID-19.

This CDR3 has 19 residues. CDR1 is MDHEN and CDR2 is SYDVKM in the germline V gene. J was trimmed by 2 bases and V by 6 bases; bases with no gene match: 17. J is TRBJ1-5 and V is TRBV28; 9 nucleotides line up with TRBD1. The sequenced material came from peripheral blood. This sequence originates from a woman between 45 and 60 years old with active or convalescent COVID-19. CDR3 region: CASRHDRGSLGFGNQPQHF. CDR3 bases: TGTGCCAGCAGACACGACAGGGGGTCTCTGGGGTTTGGCAATCAGCCCCAGCATTTT.